This entry describes one T cell receptor beta chain. The junction shows a germline mismatch at one end, possibly a read error. With a J-beta primer mix and a sample-barcoded 5' primer, a second PCR ran roughly 7 to 11 cycles. Each cDNA molecule was tagged by a template-switch adaptor with 12 random nucleotides. Each CDR3 protein is one row after TCRdb ran MiXCR on the 5' RACE reads. The data contain about 780,000 distinct CDR3 sequences, approximately 65% of them singletons. Germline-derived CDR1 and CDR2 are MDHEN and SYDVKM. The CDR3 covers 15 residues. Total RNA extraction produced at least 6 micrograms (per sample) for the study. The data were taken from a study of blood T cells in healthy people across ages.

The sample taken for sequencing was blood. The sequence derives from a man younger than 40 in good health. The chain recombines TRBV28 with TRBJ2-7; the match to TRBD2 covers 10 bases. CDR3 nucleotide sequence: TGTACCAGCAGAGAATCTAGCGGGAGCTCCTACGAGCAGTACTTC. Protein sequence: CTSRESSGSSYEQYF.